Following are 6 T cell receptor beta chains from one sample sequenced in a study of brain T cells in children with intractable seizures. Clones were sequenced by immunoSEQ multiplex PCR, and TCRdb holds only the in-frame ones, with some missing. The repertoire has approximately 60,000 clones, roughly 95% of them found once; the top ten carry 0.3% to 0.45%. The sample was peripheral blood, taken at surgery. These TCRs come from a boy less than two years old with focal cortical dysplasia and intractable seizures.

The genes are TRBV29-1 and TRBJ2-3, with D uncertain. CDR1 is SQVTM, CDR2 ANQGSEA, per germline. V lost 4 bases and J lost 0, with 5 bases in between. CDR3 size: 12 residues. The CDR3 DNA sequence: TGCAGCGTTGTTGGTAGCACAGATACGCAGTATTTT. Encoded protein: CSVVGSTDTQYF.

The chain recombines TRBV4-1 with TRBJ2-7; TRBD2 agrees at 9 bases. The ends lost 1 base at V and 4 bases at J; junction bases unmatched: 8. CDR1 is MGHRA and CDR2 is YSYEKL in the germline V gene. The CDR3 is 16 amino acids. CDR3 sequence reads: CASSQVPLAGHYEQYF. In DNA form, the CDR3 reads TGCGCCAGCAGCCAAGTTCCCCTAGCGGGACATTACGAGCAGTACTTC.

The CDR3 region is CASSQRDTQYF. CDR3 DNA: TGTGCCAGCAGTCAAAGGGATACGCAGTATTTT. The V call is TRBV6-2 or TRBV6-3, the J call TRBJ2-3; D uncertain. The CDR3 runs 11 residues. In germline, CDR1 is MNHEY, CDR2 SVGEGT. V shed 5 bases and J shed 6 bases, with 6 bases lying between them.

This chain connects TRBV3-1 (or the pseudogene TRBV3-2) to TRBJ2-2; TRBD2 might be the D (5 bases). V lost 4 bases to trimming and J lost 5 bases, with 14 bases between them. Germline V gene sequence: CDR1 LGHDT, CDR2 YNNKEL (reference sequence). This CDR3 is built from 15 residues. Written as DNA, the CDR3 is TGTGCCAGCAGCCCATTCGGACTCCCGACCGGGGAGCTGTTTTTT. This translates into CASSPFGLPTGELFF.

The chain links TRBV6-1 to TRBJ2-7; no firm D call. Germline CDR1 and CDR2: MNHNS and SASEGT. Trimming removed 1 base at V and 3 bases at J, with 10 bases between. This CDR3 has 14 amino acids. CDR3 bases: TGTGCCAGCAGTGAAGAAGTCAGATACTACGAGCAGTACTTC. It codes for CASSEEVRYYEQYF.

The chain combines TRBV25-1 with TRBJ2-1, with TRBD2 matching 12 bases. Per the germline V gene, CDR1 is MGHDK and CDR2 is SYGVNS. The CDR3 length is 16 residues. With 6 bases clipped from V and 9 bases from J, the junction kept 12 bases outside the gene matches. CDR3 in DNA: TGTGCCAGCAGCTCAGCTGGGGCTAGCGGGAGGGGTGAGCAGTTCTTC. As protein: CASSSAGASGRGEQFF.